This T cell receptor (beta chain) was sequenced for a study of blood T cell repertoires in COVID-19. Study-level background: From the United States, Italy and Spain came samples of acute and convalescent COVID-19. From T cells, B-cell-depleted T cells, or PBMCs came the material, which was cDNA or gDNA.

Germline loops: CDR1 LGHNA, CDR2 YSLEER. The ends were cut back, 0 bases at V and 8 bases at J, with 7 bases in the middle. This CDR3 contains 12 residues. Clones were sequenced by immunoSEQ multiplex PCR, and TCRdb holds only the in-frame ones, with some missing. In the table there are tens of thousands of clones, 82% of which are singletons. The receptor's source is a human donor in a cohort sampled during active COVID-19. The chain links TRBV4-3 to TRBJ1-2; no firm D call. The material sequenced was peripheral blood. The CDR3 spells CASSQDLRGYTF. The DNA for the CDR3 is TGCGCCAGCAGCCAAGATCTGAGGGGCTACACCTTC.